The sequence of this T cell receptor (beta chain) was determined in a study of blood T cell repertoires in COVID-19. Study at large: Sites across the United States, Italy and Spain contributed samples from acute and convalescent COVID-19. PBMCs, B-cell-depleted T cells, or T cells provided the cDNA or gDNA that made up the material.

This CDR3 comprises 14 residues. Trimming cost V 3 bases and J 8 bases, with 15 bases left between them. CDR1 and CDR2 from the germline V gene are KGHDR and SFDVKD. TCRdb's copy holds only in-frame clones and misses some; the assay was immunoSEQ multiplex PCR. The repertoire includes about 250,000 clones, 82% of them detected once, and more than 4.5% sits in the top ten. This sequence joins TRBV24-1 and TRBJ1-2; no reliable D call. This receptor was taken from a woman of 80 years or more with active or convalescent COVID-19. The sample was peripheral blood. The CDR3 loop is CATSDPTLTEGYTF. Here the CDR3 DNA reads TGTGCCACCAGTGATCCTACTCTGACTGAGGGCTACACCTTC.